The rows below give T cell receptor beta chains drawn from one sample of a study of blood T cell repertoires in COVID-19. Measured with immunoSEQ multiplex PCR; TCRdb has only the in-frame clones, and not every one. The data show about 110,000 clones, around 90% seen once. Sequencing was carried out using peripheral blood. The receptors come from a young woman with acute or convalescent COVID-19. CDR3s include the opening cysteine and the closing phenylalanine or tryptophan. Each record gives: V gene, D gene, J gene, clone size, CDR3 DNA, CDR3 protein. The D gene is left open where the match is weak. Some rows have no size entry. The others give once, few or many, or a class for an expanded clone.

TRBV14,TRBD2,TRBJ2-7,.,TGTGCCAGCAGCCAGAGTCTAGCGGACGAGCAGTACTTC,CASSQSLADEQYF
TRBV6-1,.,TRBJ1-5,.,TGTGCCAGCAGGGAGGAGGGCGTTTGGAATCAGCCCCAGCATTTT,CASREEGVWNQPQHF
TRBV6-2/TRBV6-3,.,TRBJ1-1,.,TGTGCCAGCAGCTACTTGGTTAGCACTGAAGCTTTCTTT,CASSYLVSTEAFF
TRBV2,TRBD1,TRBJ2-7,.,TGTGCCAGCAGCGAAACCACGGGACAGGTAACCTACGAGCAGTACTTC,CASSETTGQVTYEQYF
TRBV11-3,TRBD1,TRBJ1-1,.,TGTGCCAGCGACCAGACAGGGGCGAACACTGAAGCTTTCTTT,CASDQTGANTEAFF
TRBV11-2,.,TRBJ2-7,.,TGTGCCAGCACCCACCACGTACAGGGTGCCGCCTACGAGCAGTACTTC,CASTHHVQGAAYEQYF
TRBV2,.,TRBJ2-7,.,TGTGCCAGCAGAACAGATACCTACGAGCAGTACTTC,CASRTDTYEQYF
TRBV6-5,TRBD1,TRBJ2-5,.,TGTGCCAGCAGTTACACCGGCGGGACAGGGGGCGAGACCCAGTACTTC,CASSYTGGTGGETQYF
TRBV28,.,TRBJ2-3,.,TGTGCCAGCAGTTTTGTTGGGGCAGACAACACAGATACGCAGTATTTT,CASSFVGADNTDTQYF
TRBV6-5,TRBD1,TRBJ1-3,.,TGTGCCAGCACCAAATCCCGGGACAGCGGAAACACCATATATTTT,CASTKSRDSGNTIYF
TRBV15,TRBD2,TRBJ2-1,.,TGTGCCACCAGCAATCCGAGGGTAGCGGGCTACAATGAGCAGTTCTTC,CATSNPRVAGYNEQFF
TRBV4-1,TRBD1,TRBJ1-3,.,TGCGCCAGCAGCCAAGAACCAGGGGGCTATGGAAACACCATATATTTT,CASSQEPGGYGNTIYF
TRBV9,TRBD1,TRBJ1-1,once,TGTGCCAGCAGTCGAGAGGGGGCCTTCACTGAAGCTTTCTTT,CASSREGAFTEAFF
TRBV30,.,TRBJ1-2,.,TGTGCCTGGAGTGTGGAGGGTTCTGATGGCTACACCTTC,CAWSVEGSDGYTF
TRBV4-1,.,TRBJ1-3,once,TGCGCCAGCAGCCAACCTTCAGGGTCCTCTGGAAACACCATATATTTT,CASSQPSGSSGNTIYF
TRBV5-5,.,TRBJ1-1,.,TGTGCCAGCAGCTTGAGGACAGAGAACACTGAAGCTTTCTTT,CASSLRTENTEAFF
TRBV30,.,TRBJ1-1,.,TGTGCCTGGGCTAGACAGCTCACTGAAGCTTTCTTT,CAWARQLTEAFF
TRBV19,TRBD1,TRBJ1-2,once,TGTGCCAGTAGTATCGACAGGGGGCTTGGAGGGTATGGCTACACCTTC,CASSIDRGLGGYGYTF
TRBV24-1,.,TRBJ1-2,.,TGTGCCACCAGTGATTTGTCGCAGGAACGCTACACCTTC,CATSDLSQERYTF
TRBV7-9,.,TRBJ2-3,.,TGTGCCAGCAGCTACTCGGGTACGCAGTATTTT,CASSYSGTQYF
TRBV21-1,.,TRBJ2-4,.,TGTGCCAGCAGCAAAGTTGGCTGGGACAGGTCTGAAGGTCAGTACTTC,CASSKVGWDRSEGQYF
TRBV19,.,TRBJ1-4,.,TGTGCCAGTAGTCCGCCCGGACAGCTTCTTAATGAAAAACTGTTTTTT,CASSPPGQLLNEKLFF
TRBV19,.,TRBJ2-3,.,TGTGCCAGCCGGCAGGGATGGGGCACAGATACGCAGTATTTT,CASRQGWGTDTQYF
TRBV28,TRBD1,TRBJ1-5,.,TGTGCCAGCAGTTTTTTGGACAGGAAGAATCAGCCCCAGCATTTT,CASSFLDRKNQPQHF
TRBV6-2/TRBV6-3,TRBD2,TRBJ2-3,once,TGTGCCAGCAGTTACCCAATGACTGGGACTAACACAGATACGCAGTATTTT,CASSYPMTGTNTDTQYF
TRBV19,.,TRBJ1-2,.,TGTGCCAGTAGGGAGGGACCGATTTATGGCTACACCTTC,CASREGPIYGYTF
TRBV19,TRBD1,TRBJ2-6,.,TGTGCCAGCCGACAGGGGGACTCTGGGGCCAACGTCCTGACTTTC,CASRQGDSGANVLTF
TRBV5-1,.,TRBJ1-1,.,TGCGCCAGCAGCTCCAGGGTAGGGAACACTGAAGCTTTCTTT,CASSSRVGNTEAFF
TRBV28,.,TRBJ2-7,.,TGTGCCAGCAGTAATCTGCGTACCTACGAGCAGTACTTC,CASSNLRTYEQYF
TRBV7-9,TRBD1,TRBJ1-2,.,TGTGCCAGCAGCTTATCGGGACAGGGGCCGTATGGCTACACCTTC,CASSLSGQGPYGYTF
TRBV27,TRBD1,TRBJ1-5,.,TGTGCCAGCCGGACAGGGAATCAGCCCCAGCATTTT,CASRTGNQPQHF
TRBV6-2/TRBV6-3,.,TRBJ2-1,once,TGTGCCAGCAGTTATTCACAGGCGATTCCCTACAATGAGCAGTTCTTC,CASSYSQAIPYNEQFF
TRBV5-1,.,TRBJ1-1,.,TGCGCCAGCAGCGCTCGAGTGGGGCTTAACACTGAAGCTTTCTTT,CASSARVGLNTEAFF
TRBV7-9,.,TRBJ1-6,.,TGTGCCAGCAGCCGAGAAACTTCACCCCTCCACTTT,CASSRETSPLHF
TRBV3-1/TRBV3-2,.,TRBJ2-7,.,TGTGCCAGCAGCCAAGAAGAGGAAAGGGGATCAGACGAGCAGTACTTC,CASSQEEERGSDEQYF
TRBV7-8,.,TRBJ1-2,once,TGTGCCAGCAGCTTAGCTAGGGGGGGCGCGTCTGGCTACACCTTC,CASSLARGGASGYTF